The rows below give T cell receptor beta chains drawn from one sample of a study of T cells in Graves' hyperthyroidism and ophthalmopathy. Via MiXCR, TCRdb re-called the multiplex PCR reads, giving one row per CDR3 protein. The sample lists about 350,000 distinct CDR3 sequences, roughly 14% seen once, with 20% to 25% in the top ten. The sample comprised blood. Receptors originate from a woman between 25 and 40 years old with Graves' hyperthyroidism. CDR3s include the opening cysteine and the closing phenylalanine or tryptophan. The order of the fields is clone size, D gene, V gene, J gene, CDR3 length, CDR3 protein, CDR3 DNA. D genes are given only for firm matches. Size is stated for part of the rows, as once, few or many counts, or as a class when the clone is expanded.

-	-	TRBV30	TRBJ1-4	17	CAGLRGAEDPYNEKLFF	TGTGCCGGGCTCCGTGGGGCGGAAGACCCTTATAATGAAAAACTGTTTTTT
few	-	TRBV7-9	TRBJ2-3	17	CASSLGSRGVPSDTQYF	TGTGCCAGCAGCTTAGGGTCCAGGGGAGTCCCCTCAGATACGCAGTATTTT
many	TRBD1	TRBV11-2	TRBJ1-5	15	CASSLGETGSQPQHF	TGTGCCAGCAGCTTAGGTGAGACAGGGTCTCAGCCCCAGCATTTT
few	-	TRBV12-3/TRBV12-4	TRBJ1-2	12	CASSYRRDGYTF	TGTGCCAGCAGTTACCGAAGAGATGGCTACACCTTC
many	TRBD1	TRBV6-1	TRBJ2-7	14	CASSEGTGAGEQYF	TGTGCCAGCAGTGAGGGGACAGGGGCAGGCGAGCAGTACTTC
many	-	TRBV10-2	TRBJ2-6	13	CASSSPGANVLTF	TGCGCCAGCTCGTCTCCTGGGGCCAACGTCCTGACTTTC
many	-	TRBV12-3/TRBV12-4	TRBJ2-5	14	CASSLGSGVETQYF	TGTGCCAGCAGCTTAGGGTCCGGGGTGGAGACCCAGTACTTC
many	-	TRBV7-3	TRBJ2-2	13	CASSSRVAGELFF	TGTGCCAGCAGCTCCAGGGTAGCCGGGGAGCTGTTTTTT
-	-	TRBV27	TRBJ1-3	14	CASSPSVSGNTVYF	TGTGCCAGCAGCCCCAGTGTCTCTGGAAACACCGTATATTTT
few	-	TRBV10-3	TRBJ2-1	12	CAISGNDNEQFF	TGTGCCATCAGCGGGAACGACAATGAGCAGTTCTTC
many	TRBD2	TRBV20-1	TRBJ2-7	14	CSARTSGMTYEQYF	TGCAGTGCCAGGACTAGCGGGATGACCTACGAGCAGTACTTC
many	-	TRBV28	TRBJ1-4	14	CASRNAGEGEKLFF	TGTGCCAGCAGGAACGCAGGGGAGGGTGAAAAACTGTTTTTT
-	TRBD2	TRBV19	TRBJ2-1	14	CASSLAGGFNEQFF	TGTGCCAGTAGTCTCGCGGGAGGGTTCAATGAGCAGTTCTTC
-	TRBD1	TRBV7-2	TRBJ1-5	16	CASSAPDRGGDQPQHF	TGTGCCAGCAGCGCGCCGGACAGGGGAGGCGATCAGCCCCAGCATTTT
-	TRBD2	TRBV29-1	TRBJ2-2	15	CSVDVAGGRTGELFF	TGCAGCGTTGACGTTGCGGGAGGTAGGACCGGGGAGCTGTTTTTT
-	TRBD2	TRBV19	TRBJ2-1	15	CASSIDGRKYNEQFF	TGTGCCAGTAGTATAGACGGGAGGAAATACAATGAGCAGTTCTTC
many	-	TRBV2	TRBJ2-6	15	CASTQVDSGANVLTF	TGTGCCAGCACCCAGGTCGATTCTGGGGCCAACGTCCTGACTTTC
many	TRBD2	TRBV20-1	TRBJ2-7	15	CSAPSPSGPSYEQYF	TGCAGTGCTCCCTCCCCTAGCGGCCCCTCCTACGAGCAGTACTTC
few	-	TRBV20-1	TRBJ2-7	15	CSARDPNTRPYEQYF	TGCAGTGCTAGAGATCCGAACACTAGACCCTACGAGCAGTACTTC
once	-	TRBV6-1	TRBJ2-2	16	CASRDDRTANTGELFF	TGTGCCAGCAGGGATGATCGGACGGCGAACACCGGGGAGCTGTTTTTT
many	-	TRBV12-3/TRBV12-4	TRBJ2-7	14	CASRTGYGSYEQYF	TGTGCCAGCAGAACAGGGTATGGATCCTACGAGCAGTACTTC
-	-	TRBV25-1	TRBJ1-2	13	CASSRDSAGGYTF	TGTGCCAGCAGTCGCGACAGCGCGGGGGGCTACACCTTC
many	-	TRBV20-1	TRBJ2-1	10	CSASIHEQFF	TGCAGTGCTTCAATTCATGAGCAGTTCTTC
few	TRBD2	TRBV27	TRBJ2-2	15	CASSSGLAYAGELFF	TGTGCCAGCAGTTCGGGACTAGCATACGCCGGGGAGCTGTTTTTT
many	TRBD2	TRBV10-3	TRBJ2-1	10	CAILADEQFF	TGTGCCATACTAGCGGATGAGCAGTTCTTC
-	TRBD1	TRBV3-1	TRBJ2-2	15	CASSLRTGNTGELFF	TGTGCCAGCAGCCTCAGGACAGGGAACACCGGGGAGCTGTTTTTT
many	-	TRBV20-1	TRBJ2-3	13	CSATDGPPDTQYF	TGCAGTGCGACCGACGGCCCGCCAGATACGCAGTATTTT
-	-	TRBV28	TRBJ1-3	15	CASSSPDLSGNTIYF	TGTGCCAGCAGCAGCCCGGACCTCTCTGGAAACACCATATATTTT
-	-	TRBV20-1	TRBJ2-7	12	CSASSVSYEQYF	TGCAGTGCTAGTAGCGTCTCCTACGAGCAGTACTTC
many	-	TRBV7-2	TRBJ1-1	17	CASSLAPAPPGGTEAFF	TGTGCCAGCAGCTTAGCCCCGGCTCCACCTGGGGGGACTGAAGCTTTCTTT
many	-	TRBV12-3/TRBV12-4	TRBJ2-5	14	CASSLDRARETQYF	TGTGCCAGCAGTTTAGACAGGGCTAGGGAGACCCAGTACTTC
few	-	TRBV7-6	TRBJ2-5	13	CASSKLGQETQYF	TGTGCCAGCAGCAAACTCGGCCAAGAGACCCAGTACTTC
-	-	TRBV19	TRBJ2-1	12	CASSIQGVKQFF	TGTGCCAGTAGTATACAAGGAGTCAAGCAGTTCTTC
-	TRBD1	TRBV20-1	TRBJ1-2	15	CSARDDRAQFYGYTF	TGCAGTGCTAGAGATGACAGGGCACAGTTCTATGGCTACACCTTC
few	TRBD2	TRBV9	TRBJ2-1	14	CASSASGSYNEQFF	TGTGCCAGCAGCGCTAGCGGGTCCTACAATGAGCAGTTCTTC
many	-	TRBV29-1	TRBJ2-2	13	CSVDGANTGELFF	TGCAGCGTTGATGGAGCGAACACCGGGGAGCTGTTTTTT
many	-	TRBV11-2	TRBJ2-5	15	CASSSQTGRQETQYF	TGTGCCAGCAGCTCCCAAACAGGGCGTCAGGAGACCCAGTACTTC
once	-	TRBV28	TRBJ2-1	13	CASSSQVPYEQFF	TGTGCCAGCAGTTCCCAGGTCCCTTACGAGCAGTTCTTC
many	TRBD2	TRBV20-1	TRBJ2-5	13	CSARWGGQETQYF	TGCAGTGCTAGATGGGGGGGCCAAGAGACCCAGTACTTC
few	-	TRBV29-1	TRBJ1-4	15	CSVEGWGETNEKLFF	TGCAGCGTTGAAGGTTGGGGAGAAACTAATGAAAAACTGTTTTTT
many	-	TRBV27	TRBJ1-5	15	CASSLTTAGFEPQHF	TGTGCCAGCAGCCTTACGACAGCGGGGTTTGAGCCCCAGCATTTT
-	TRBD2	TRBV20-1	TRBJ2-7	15	CSANNLAGYVYERYF	TGCAGTGCTAATAATCTAGCGGGATACGTCTACGAGCGGTACTTC
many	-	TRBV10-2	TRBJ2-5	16	CASSDGLLTPGETQYF	TGCGCCAGCAGTGATGGACTCTTGACCCCTGGGGAGACCCAGTACTTC
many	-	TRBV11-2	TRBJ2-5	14	CASSLVRAEGTQYF	TGTGCCAGCAGCCTAGTGCGGGCCGAGGGGACCCAGTACTTC
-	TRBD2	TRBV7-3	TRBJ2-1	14	CASSLAGGPSEQFF	TGTGCCAGCAGCCTAGCGGGAGGGCCGAGTGAGCAGTTCTTC
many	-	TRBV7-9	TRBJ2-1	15	CASSPGQGPYNEQFF	TGTGCCAGCAGCCCTGGGCAGGGACCCTACAATGAGCAGTTCTTC
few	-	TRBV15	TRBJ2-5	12	CATSRELETQYF	TGTGCCACCAGCAGAGAACTTGAGACCCAGTACTTC
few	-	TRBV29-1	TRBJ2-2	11	CSVGTGGELFF	TGCAGCGTTGGAACGGGCGGGGAGCTGTTTTTT
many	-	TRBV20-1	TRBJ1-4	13	CSARQGVGEKLFF	TGCAGTGCTAGACAGGGAGTGGGTGAAAAACTGTTTTTT
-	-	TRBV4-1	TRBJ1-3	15	CASSQLGVTGNTIYF	TGCGCCAGCAGCCAGCTGGGAGTTACTGGAAACACCATATATTTT
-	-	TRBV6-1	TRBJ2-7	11	CGSGTPYEQYF	TGTGGATCCGGGACGCCGTACGAGCAGTACTTC
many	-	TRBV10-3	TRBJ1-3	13	CAALEVSGNTIYF	TGTGCCGCCTTGGAGGTTAGCGGAAACACCATATATTTT
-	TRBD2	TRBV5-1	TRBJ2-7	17	CASSAGLAGGRIYEQYF	TGCGCCAGCAGCGCGGGACTAGCGGGAGGGCGAATTTACGAGCAGTACTTC
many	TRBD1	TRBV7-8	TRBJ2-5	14	CASSAPAGGETQYF	TGTGCCAGCAGCGCCCCGGCAGGGGGAGAGACCCAGTACTTC
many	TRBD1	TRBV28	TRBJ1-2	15	CASRTRRGRVYGYTF	TGTGCCAGCAGAACGCGCAGGGGGCGCGTCTATGGCTACACCTTC
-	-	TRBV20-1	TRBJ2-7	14	CSASESADPYEQYF	TGCAGTGCTAGCGAGTCAGCGGACCCCTACGAGCAGTACTTC
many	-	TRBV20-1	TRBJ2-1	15	CSAIRAGQSYNEQFF	TGCAGTGCTATAAGAGCGGGACAGAGCTACAATGAGCAGTTCTTC
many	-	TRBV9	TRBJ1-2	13	CASSVGTGKSGTF	TGTGCCAGCAGCGTAGGCACAGGTAAATCTGGCACCTTC
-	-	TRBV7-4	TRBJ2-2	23	CASSSPGLFTAGTTSSRAGELFF	TGTGCCAGCAGCTCACCGGGCCTGTTTACCGCCGGGACAACAAGCTCTAGGGCCGGGGAGCTGTTTTTT